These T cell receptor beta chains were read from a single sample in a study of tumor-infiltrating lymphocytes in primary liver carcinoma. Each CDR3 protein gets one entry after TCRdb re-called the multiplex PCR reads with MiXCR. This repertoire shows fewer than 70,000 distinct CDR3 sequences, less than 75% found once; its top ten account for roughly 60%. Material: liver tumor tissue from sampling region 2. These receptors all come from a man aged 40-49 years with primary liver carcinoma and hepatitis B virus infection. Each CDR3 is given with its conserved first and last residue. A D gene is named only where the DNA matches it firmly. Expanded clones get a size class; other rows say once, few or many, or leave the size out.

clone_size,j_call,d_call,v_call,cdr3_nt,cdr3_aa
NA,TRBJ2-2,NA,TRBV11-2,TGTACCAGCAGCTTAGCATTAGGATGGGCGAATAACGGGGAGCTGTTTTTT,CTSSLALGWANNGELFF
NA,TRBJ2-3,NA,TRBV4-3,TGCGCCAGCAGCCAAGGAGGTGGCGATATGCAGTATTTT,CASSQGGGDMQYF
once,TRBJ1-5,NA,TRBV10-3,TGTGCCATCAGTGAGTCAATTGGGGACAATCAGCCCCAGCATTTT,CAISESIGDNQPQHF
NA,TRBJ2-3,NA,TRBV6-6,TGTGCTAGCAGTTGGACCGGGACTCTCCGCACAGGTATGCAGTATTTT,CASSWTGTLRTGMQYF
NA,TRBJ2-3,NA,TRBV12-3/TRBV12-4,TGTGCAAGGAAAAATCGGGAGAGTCTTTGGGATACGCAGTATTTT,CARKNRESLWDTQYF
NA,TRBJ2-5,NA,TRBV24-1,TGTGCCACCAGTGATTCGGGGACCAGCGGGCCTCAAGAGACCCAGTACTTC,CATSDSGTSGPQETQYF
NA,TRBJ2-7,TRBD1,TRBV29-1,TGCAGCGTCACCCTTTGGGACAGCTCCTACGAGCAATACTTC,CSVTLWDSSYEQYF
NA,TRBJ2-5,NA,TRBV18,TGTGCCAGCTCACCACCGAATAGTAGGGGGTCGGAGACTCAGTACTTC,CASSPPNSRGSETQYF
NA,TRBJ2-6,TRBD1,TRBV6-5,TGTGCCAGCAGTTCCCGGACAGGCAGCTCTGGGGCCAACGCCCTGACTTTC,CASSSRTGSSGANALTF
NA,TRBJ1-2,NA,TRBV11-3,TGTGCCAGCAGCTTAGGAAATCGGACAGTCGACTATGGCTACACCTTC,CASSLGNRTVDYGYTF
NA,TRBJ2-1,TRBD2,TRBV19,TGTGCCAGTAGCCCGGCCTACTGGGAGCGGGAGAATTACAATAAGCAGTTCTTC,CASSPAYWERENYNKQFF
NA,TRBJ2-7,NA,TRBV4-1,TGCGCCAACAGCAAAGATCGGGAACAGGGACACGAGCAGTACTTC,CANSKDREQGHEQYF
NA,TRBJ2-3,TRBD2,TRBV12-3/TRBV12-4,TGTGCCAGCAGTCAGGGGACTAGCGTTATCACAGATACGCTGTATTTT,CASSQGTSVITDTLYF
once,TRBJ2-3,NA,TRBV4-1,TGCGCCAGCAGTCAGATATTTTCAGGCGTTTTCCAGCCCCAGTATTTT,CASSQIFSGVFQPQYF
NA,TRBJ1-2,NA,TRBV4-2,TGTGCCAACAGCGCCCTTGATGGGGACTATGGCTACACCTTC,CANSALDGDYGYTF
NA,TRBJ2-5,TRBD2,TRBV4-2,TGTGCCAATAGCCTAACGACTAGCGGGAGGGCCGGCTCGGAGACCCAGCACTTC,CANSLTTSGRAGSETQHF
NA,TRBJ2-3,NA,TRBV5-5,TGTGCCAGCAGAGGGACCGGCACCTACACAGATACGCGGAATTTT,CASRGTGTYTDTRNF
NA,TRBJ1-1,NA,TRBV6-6,TGTGCCAGCAGCACAAGGGGGACTACCGAAGCTTTCTTT,CASSTRGTTEAFF
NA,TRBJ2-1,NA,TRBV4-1,TGTGCCAGCAACCAAGGGCTAGCTGAAAGCTCCTACAATGAGCAATTCTTC,CASNQGLAESSYNEQFF
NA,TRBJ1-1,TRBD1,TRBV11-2,TGTGCCAGCAGTTCAATGCAGGGGGCGAACACTGAAGCTTTCTTT,CASSSMQGANTEAFF
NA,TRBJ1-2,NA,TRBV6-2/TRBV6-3,TGTGCCAGCAACCCCCGGAGCGGCTATGGCTACACCTTC,CASNPRSGYGYTF
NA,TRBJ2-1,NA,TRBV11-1,TGTGCCAGCAGCTTATACCGCTCCGCGGGAAGGTCCTACAGTGAGCAGTTCTTC,CASSLYRSAGRSYSEQFF
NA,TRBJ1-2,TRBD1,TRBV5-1,TGCTCCAGCAGGTTGGACAGGAAATATGGCTACGCCTTC,CSSRLDRKYGYAF
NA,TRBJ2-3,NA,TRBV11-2,TGTGCCAGCAGCTTCGGTGGGTTTAGCGTAAAATCTACCTTT,CASSFGGFSVKSTF
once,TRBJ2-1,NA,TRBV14,TGTGCCAGCAATGCCGTTGCGGGATGGATAAACTATGAGCAGTTCTTC,CASNAVAGWINYEQFF
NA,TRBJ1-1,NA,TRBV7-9,TGTGCCAGCAGCTCAGAACAGGGTGACGCTGAAGCCTCCTTT,CASSSEQGDAEASF
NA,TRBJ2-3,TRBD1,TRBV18,TGTGCCAGCTCATCTGGGACAGGGGGCAAAGATACGCAGTATTTT,CASSSGTGGKDTQYF
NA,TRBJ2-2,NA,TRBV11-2,TGTGCCAAAAGCTTAGCATTAGGGGGGGTGAACACCGGGGAGCTGTTTTTT,CAKSLALGGVNTGELFF
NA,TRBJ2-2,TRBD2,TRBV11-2,TGTGCCAGCAGCTTCGCGGGATCGAACAGCGGGGTGCTGTTTTTT,CASSFAGSNSGVLFF
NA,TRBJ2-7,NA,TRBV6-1,TGTGCCATCCAGAACGGCTGGGACAACCTATACGAGAAGTACTTC,CAIQNGWDNLYEKYF
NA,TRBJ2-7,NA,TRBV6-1,TGTGCCAGCAGCATGGGGGGTAGTAGCTCCTACGAGCAGTACTTC,CASSMGGSSSYEQYF
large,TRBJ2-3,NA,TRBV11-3,TGTGCCAGCAGCTTAGAGTCCGGGCGCACAGATACGCAGTATTTT,CASSLESGRTDTQYF
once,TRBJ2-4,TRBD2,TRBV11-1,TGTGCCAGCAGCTTTCCCGGGACTAACAGGACCAGAAACATTCAGTACTTC,CASSFPGTNRTRNIQYF
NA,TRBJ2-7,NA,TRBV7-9,TGTACCAGCAGCTTAGCGAGAAATTTTGTCTACGAGCGGTACTTC,CTSSLARNFVYERYF
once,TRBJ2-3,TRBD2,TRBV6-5,TGTACCAGCCACGAACAGGACGGGGGGAAGGAGACAGAAACGCAGTGTTTT,CTSHEQDGGKETETQCF
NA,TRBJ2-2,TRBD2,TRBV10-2,TGCACCAACAGTGAGGCTAAGGGACTGGCGGGGGACACCGGGGAGCTGTTTTTT,CTNSEAKGLAGDTGELFF
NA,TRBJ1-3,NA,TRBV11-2,TGTCCCAGCAACTTTTTTGAAGGGGCTGGAAACACCATATATTTT,CPSNFFEGAGNTIYF
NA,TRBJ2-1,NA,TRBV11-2,TGTGCCAGCAGCTTATACAGGGTAGTTAGTGAGCAGTTCTTT,CASSLYRVVSEQFF
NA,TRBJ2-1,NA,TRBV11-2,TGTGCTGGCAGCTTATACCGACTAGTTAGTGAGCAGTTCTTT,CAGSLYRLVSEQFF
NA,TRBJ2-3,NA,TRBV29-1,TGCAGCGTTTCCGGGAATGGCGCATTCACAGATACGCAGTATTTT,CSVSGNGAFTDTQYF
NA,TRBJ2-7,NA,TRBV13,TGTGCCAGCCTGAGGGGCGGAACCTACGAGCAGTACTTC,CASLRGGTYEQYF
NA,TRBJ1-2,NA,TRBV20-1,TGCAGTGGTAGAGTTTTGCGATCTAACTATGGCTACACCTTC,CSGRVLRSNYGYTF
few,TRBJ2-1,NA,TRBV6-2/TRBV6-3,TGTGCCAGCATCCACGGAGGGGGGGGGTCCTACAATGAGCAGTTCTTC,CASIHGGGGSYNEQFF
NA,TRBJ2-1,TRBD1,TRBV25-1,TGTGCCAGCAGTGAATCAACGATCCGGGACAGGAGTGAGCAGTTCTTC,CASSESTIRDRSEQFF
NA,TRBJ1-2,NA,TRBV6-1,TGTGCCAGCAACCTCCGGGACACCCTTAATGGGGGCGACACCTTC,CASNLRDTLNGGDTF
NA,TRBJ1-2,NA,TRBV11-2,TGTGCCAGCAGCTTTGGTTGGACAGCCATAGGAGGCTACACCTTC,CASSFGWTAIGGYTF
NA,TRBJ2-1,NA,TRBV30,TGTGCCTGGACCTCAGCGACTTACAATGAGCAGTTCTTC,CAWTSATYNEQFF
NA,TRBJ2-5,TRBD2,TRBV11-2,TGTGTCACCAGCCAAACTCCTGGCGGGGGGATAGAGACCCAATACTTC,CVTSQTPGGGIETQYF
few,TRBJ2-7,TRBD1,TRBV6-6,TGTGCCTGTAGTCTCCCCCCGACAGGGGCGGCCGAGCAGTACTTC,CACSLPPTGAAEQYF
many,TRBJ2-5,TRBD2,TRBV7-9,TGTGCCAGCAGCTCACCGGGGACTAGCGGAGGGTACCAAGAGACCCAGTACTTC,CASSSPGTSGGYQETQYF
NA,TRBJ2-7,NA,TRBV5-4,TGTACCAGCAGCTTGGCGTCGACTAACGAAACCTACGAGCAGTACTTC,CTSSLASTNETYEQYF
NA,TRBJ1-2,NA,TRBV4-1,TGCGCCAGCAGCCGAGGGTACAGGAACTATGGCCACACCTTC,CASSRGYRNYGHTF
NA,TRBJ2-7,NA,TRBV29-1,TGCAGCGTTCGCCAGGGATGGAACGAGCAGAACTTC,CSVRQGWNEQNF
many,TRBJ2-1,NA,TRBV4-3,TGCGCCAGCAGCCAATTGACAGGCAAACTCTCCTACAATGAGCAGTTCTTC,CASSQLTGKLSYNEQFF
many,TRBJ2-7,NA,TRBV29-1,TGCAGCGTGCGGGCCGGGACTGCTTACGAGCAGTACTTC,CSVRAGTAYEQYF
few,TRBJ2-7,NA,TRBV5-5,TGTGCCAGCAGCCTTCTGCTCCGGGACGAGCAGTACTTC,CASSLLLRDEQYF
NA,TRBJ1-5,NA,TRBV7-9,TGTGCCGGCAACTTCGAAGGTCAGCCCCAGCATTTT,CAGNFEGQPQHF
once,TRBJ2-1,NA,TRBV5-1,TGCTCCAGCAGATTAGGGGCTGCCTCCCAGAATGAGCAGTTCTTC,CSSRLGAASQNEQFF
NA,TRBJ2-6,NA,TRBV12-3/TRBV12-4,TGTATCATCCACGTTGGGGCCAACGTCCTGACTTTC,CIIHVGANVLTF
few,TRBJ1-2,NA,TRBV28,TGTGCCAGCAGTTTAATGGTCAGCTATGGCTACACCTTC,CASSLMVSYGYTF